This TCR beta chain came from a study of cytomegalovirus exposure and HLA in healthy donors. Study as a whole: Unique TCRs numbering around 85 million, obtained from HLA-typed donors, made up an early data release. The study, taken as a whole, reports: When analyzed later, a missense DCLRE1C variant was found to be linked to TCR beta V- and J-gene trimming.

A multiplex PCR was run with 60 Vbeta primers and 13 Jbeta primers. Data came from immunoSEQ multiplex PCR; TCRdb stores just in-frame clones and leaves some out. This repertoire shows fewer than 200,000 clones, around 80% found once; its top ten account for 4.5% to 5.5%. With regard to this clone: Its cognate antigen is unknown.

J lost 0 bases, V lost 0 bases, and 4 bases had no gene match. Germline V gene data show CDR1 as SGHTS and CDR2 as YDEGEE. There are 17 residues in the CDR3. As for the donors, each was a healthy bone marrow donor. The sequencing sample was made of PBMCs. The V and J genes are TRBV5-8 and TRBJ2-5; 11 nucleotides agree with TRBD1. The clonotype was recovered from a woman aged 45-65 years in good health and CMV-seropositive. In DNA, the CDR3 is TGTGCCAGCAGCTTGGATGGGACAGGGGGGTACCAAGAGACCCAGTACTTC. Protein product: CASSLDGTGGYQETQYF. The whole variable domain, filled in from reference TRBV5-8 and TRBJ2-5, reads EAGVTQSPTHLIKTRGQQATLRCSPISGHTSVYWYQQALGLGLQFLLWYDEGEERNRGNFPPRFSGRQFPNYSSELNVNALELEDSALYLCASSLDGTGGYQETQYFGPGTRLLVL.